Shown below are 16 T cell receptor beta chains from a single sample sequenced in a study of blood T cell repertoires in COVID-19. Method: immunoSEQ multiplex PCR; TCRdb's copy keeps in-frame clones and lacks some. The repertoire holds approximately 240,000 clones, with roughly 87% as singletons. The sequenced sample consisted of PBMCs or T cells enriched from blood (not recorded which). These receptors originate from a woman aged 30 to 39 with acute COVID-19.

The chain carries TRBV2 and TRBJ2-7; D call uncertain. The CDR3 spans 15 residues. The germline gives CDR1 SNHLY, CDR2 FYNNEI. Trimming removed 7 bases from V and 0 bases from J, with 16 bases in between. The CDR3 loop is CASIGSQLLSYEQYF. The CDR3 DNA follows: TGTGCCAGCATCGGCTCACAGCTCCTCTCCTACGAGCAGTACTTC.

V usage is TRBV7-6 and J usage is TRBJ2-7, with TRBD2 matching over 10 bases. Germline-derived CDR1 and CDR2 are SGHVS and FNYEAQ. The CDR3 loop spans 17 amino acids. V dropped 3 bases and J dropped 2; count of bases not matched to a gene: 10. CDR3 region: CASSLGVVAGGTYEQYF. CDR3 DNA: TGTGCCAGCAGCTTGGGGGTGGTAGCGGGGGGAACCTACGAGCAGTACTTC. The full variable domain, its missing parts supplied by reference TRBV7-6 and TRBJ2-7, is GAGVSQSPRYKVTKRGQDVALRCDPISGHVSLYWYRQALGQGPEFLTYFNYEAQQDKSGLPNDRFSAERPEGSISTLTIQRTEQRDSAMYRCASSLGVVAGGTYEQYFGPGTRLTVT.

This clone has more than one count but fewer than ten. This chain uses TRBV11-2 with TRBJ2-6; D may be TRBD2 (6 bases). There are 16 residues in the CDR3. Trimming removed 4 bases at V and 3 bases at J, with 13 bases between. Per germline, CDR1 SGHAT and CDR2 FQNNGV. The CDR3 protein is CASSSRLVGGANVLTF. DNA of the CDR3: TGTGCCAGCAGCTCGCGACTAGTTGGTGGGGCCAACGTCCTGACTTTC.

The CDR3 region has the DNA TGTGCCAGCATAAACACAGGGGGCTATGGCTACACCTTC. It is translated as CASINTGGYGYTF. V usage is TRBV27 and J usage is TRBJ1-2, with TRBD1 identical over 8 bases. The CDR3 loop spans 13 amino acids. Trimming removed 7 bases from V and 4 bases from J; junction bases left unmatched: 5. Germline lookup yields CDR1 MNHEY and CDR2 SMNVEV (reference sequence).

A few counts support this clone. This chain links TRBV5-1 with TRBJ2-1; unclear D gene. Per the germline V gene, CDR1 is SGHRS and CDR2 is YFSETQ. Trimming removed 0 bases at V and 9 bases at J, with 13 bases between. The CDR3 spans 14 residues. Written as DNA, the CDR3 is TGCGCCAGCAGCTTGGTTCCGGGTATGAGTGAGCAGTTCTTC. It codes for CASSLVPGMSEQFF.

V gene TRBV19 combines with J gene TRBJ1-5, with D perhaps TRBD1 (6 bases). Looked up from germline, CDR1 is LNHDA and CDR2 is SQIVND (reference sequence). Deletions cut 7 bases from V and 2 bases from J, with 18 bases between. The CDR3 has 16 residues. The CDR3 DNA reads as TGTGCCAGTAAAGGGGAGGGGGGCTTGGGCAATCAGCCCCAGCATTTT. Its translation: CASKGEGGLGNQPQHF. Full variable domain (outside the CDR3, taken from reference TRBV19 and TRBJ1-5): DGGITQSPKYLFRKEGQNVTLSCEQNLNHDAMYWYRQDPGQGLRLIYYSQIVNDFQKGDIAEGYSVSREKKESFPLTVTSAQKNPTAFYLCASKGEGGLGNQPQHFGDGTRLSIL.

This rearrangement joins TRBV9 to TRBJ1-2, with TRBD1 matching 8 bases. Germline-derived CDR1 and CDR2 are SGDLS and YYNGEE. This CDR3 has 14 residues. The J segment lost 6 bases and the V segment lost 0 bases, leaving 4 bases of the junction unmatched. The CDR3 loop is CASSVEGRGHGYTF. The CDR3 nucleotides are TGTGCCAGCAGCGTAGAGGGCAGGGGGCATGGCTACACCTTC.

The CDR3 reads CASTLEGGGTEAFF. CDR3 bases: TGTGCCAGCACCCTAGAAGGGGGTGGGACTGAAGCTTTCTTT. The chain links TRBV2 to TRBJ1-1; perhaps TRBD1 as D (6 bases). Trimming left V 7 bases short and J 5 bases short, with 17 bases between. The germline V gene has CDR1 SNHLY and CDR2 FYNNEI. This CDR3 comprises 14 residues.

This chain joins TRBV28 and TRBJ2-1; no clear D. Germline CDR1 and CDR2: MDHEN and SYDVKM. The CDR3 length is 12 residues. V was clipped by 2 bases and J by 4 bases, with 3 bases between them. CDR3 region: CASSLRYNEQFF. CDR3 bases: TGTGCCAGCAGTTTACGGTACAATGAGCAGTTCTTC.

In this sample, this clone turned up a few times. This chain connects TRBV6-4 to TRBJ2-1; the match to TRBD2 covers 8 bases. With V trimmed by 3 bases and J by 5 bases, 9 bases remained unmatched. Germline V lookup: CDR1 MRHNA, CDR2 SNTAGT. The CDR3 has 16 residues. The CDR3 coding sequence is TGTGCCAGCAGTGAGCAGAAGACTAGCGACCACAATGAGCAGTTCTTC. Translating it yields CASSEQKTSDHNEQFF.

The chain links TRBV20-1 to TRBJ1-1; tentatively, D is TRBD1 (5 bases). Between the trimmed V and J ends, which lost 7 bases and 3 bases, there was a span of 9 bases. Germline V lookup: CDR1 DFQATT, CDR2 SNEGSKA (reference sequence). The CDR3 covers 11 residues. The CDR3: CSVGGDTEAFF. The CDR3 nucleotides read TGCAGTGTGGGAGGGGACACTGAAGCTTTCTTT.

V and J are TRBV19 and TRBJ1-1; 10 bases fit TRBD1. In germline, CDR1 is LNHDA, CDR2 SQIVND (reference sequence). The V gene end was trimmed by 5 bases and the J gene end by 4 bases; junction bases not matched to a gene: 7. This CDR3 is built from 15 residues. The CDR3 DNA follows: TGTGCCAGTAGTCCTTGGGGACAGGGGAGCACTGAAGCTTTCTTT. The encoded protein is CASSPWGQGSTEAFF.

The V gene is TRBV2, the J gene TRBJ1-2; D gene ambiguous. Germline CDR1 reads SNHLY; CDR2 reads FYNNEI. The CDR3 is 15 amino acids. Deletions cut 4 bases from V and 0 bases from J, with 12 bases between. CDR3 sequence (DNA): TGTGCCAGCAGTGTGGAGGCGTCTACTAACTATGGCTACACCTTC. It specifies CASSVEASTNYGYTF.

This sequence joins TRBV11-2 and TRBJ2-4; no clear D. Germline V gene sequence: CDR1 SGHAT, CDR2 FQNNGV. V lost 5 bases and J lost 0, with 11 bases in between. This CDR3 has 15 residues. The CDR3 bases are TGTGCCAGCAGCCCCCAGCAGGCAGCCAAAAACATTCAGTACTTC. This translates into CASSPQQAAKNIQYF.

This rearrangement joins TRBV18 to TRBJ2-1; tentatively, D is TRBD2 (7 bases). The germline V gene has CDR1 KGHSH and CDR2 LQKENI. Deletions cut 0 bases from V and 3 bases from J, with 15 bases between. There are 17 residues in the CDR3. CDR3 sequence: CASSPPKGGGGYNEQFF. DNA for the CDR3: TGTGCCAGCTCACCACCGAAGGGGGGAGGGGGCTACAATGAGCAGTTCTTC.

The rearrangement uses TRBV7-9 and TRBJ1-1; D perhaps matches TRBD1 (5 bases). CDR1 is SEHNR and CDR2 is FQNEAQ in the germline V gene (reference sequence). V gave up 5 bases and J gave up 4 bases, with 11 bases separating them. This CDR3 region has 13 residues. CDR3 nucleotides: TGTGCCAGCAGCACCCAAACAGGCACTGAAGCTTTCTTT. It yields the protein CASSTQTGTEAFF.